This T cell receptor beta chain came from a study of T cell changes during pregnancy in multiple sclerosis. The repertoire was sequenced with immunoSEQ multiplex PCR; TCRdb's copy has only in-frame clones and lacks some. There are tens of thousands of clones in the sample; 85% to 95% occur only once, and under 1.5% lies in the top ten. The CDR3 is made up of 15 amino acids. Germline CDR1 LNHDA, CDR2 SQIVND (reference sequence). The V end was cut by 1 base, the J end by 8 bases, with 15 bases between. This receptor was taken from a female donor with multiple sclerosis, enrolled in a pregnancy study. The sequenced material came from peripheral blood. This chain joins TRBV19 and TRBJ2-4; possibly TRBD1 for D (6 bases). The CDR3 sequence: CASSIVGRGGDIQYF. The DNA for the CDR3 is TGTGCCAGTAGTATAGTGGGCCGAGGGGGAGACATTCAGTACTTC.